This is a list of T cell receptor beta chains from one sample in a study of shared clonotypes between healthy human individuals. Profiled with immunoSEQ multiplex PCR; TCRdb holds only in-frame clones, not every one. The data show about 2.4 million clones, more than 85% seen once. Sequenced sample: naive CD4+ T cells from PBMCs. Source of these receptors: a man between 18 and 29 years old in good health. Some clones in this sample may be carry-over from other donors' samples. CDR3s include the opening cysteine and the closing phenylalanine or tryptophan. A D gene is named only where the DNA matches it firmly. A clone size is listed for some rows: how often the clone was seen (once, few, many), or a class if it is expanded.

>-|TRBJ2-1|-|TRBV30
TGTGCCTGGAGTGTATGGTCATACAATGAGCAGTTCTTC
CAWSVWSYNEQFF
>-|TRBJ2-2|-|TRBV5-1
TGCGCCAGCAGAGGGACCATGAACACCGGGGAGCTGTTTTTT
CASRGTMNTGELFF
>-|TRBJ1-2|-|TRBV11-2
TGTGCCAGCAGCCTCGGGGTCAGGGAGTATGGCTACACCTTC
CASSLGVREYGYTF
>-|TRBJ2-7|-|TRBV28
TGTGCCAGCAGTCCCGGAACCAGGGGATTGAGCCAGTACTTC
CASSPGTRGLSQYF
>-|TRBJ2-3|TRBD2|TRBV27
TGTGCCAGCAGTTCACCGAGACTAGCGGGAGTGACAGATACGCAGTATTTT
CASSSPRLAGVTDTQYF
>-|TRBJ2-3|TRBD1|TRBV5-1
TGCGCCAGCAGCCCGGACAGGGTAGATACGCAGTATTTT
CASSPDRVDTQYF
>-|TRBJ2-3|TRBD2|TRBV5-1
TGCGCCAGCAGCTTGGGCCTAGCGGGGCGTGACACAGATACGCAGTATTTT
CASSLGLAGRDTDTQYF
>-|TRBJ2-2|-|TRBV19
TGTGCCAGTAGTATGTCCGGGGAGCTGTTTTTT
CASSMSGELFF
>-|TRBJ2-1|-|TRBV2
TGTGCCAGCAGCGGGGGGCAGGTCAATGAGCAGTTCTTC
CASSGGQVNEQFF
>-|TRBJ2-7|TRBD1|TRBV19
TGTGCCAGTGGGGACAGGAGCTACGAGCAGTACTTC
CASGDRSYEQYF
>-|TRBJ2-7|TRBD2|TRBV7-9
TGTGCCAACAGCTTAAGCGGGAGCTCCTACGAGCAGTACTTC
CANSLSGSSYEQYF
>-|TRBJ1-3|-|TRBV30
TGTGCCTGGAGTGTACTTAGAAACACCATATATTTT
CAWSVLRNTIYF
>-|TRBJ1-2|-|TRBV19
TGTGCCAGTAGTATAGATTCGGGAGGAGGCTATGGCTACACCTTC
CASSIDSGGGYGYTF
>-|TRBJ2-1|-|TRBV29-1
TGCAGCGTTGAACGAGTCTACAATGAGCAGTTCTTC
CSVERVYNEQFF
>-|TRBJ2-6|-|TRBV19
TGTGCCAGTAGCGGAATAAGCTCTGGGGCCAACGTCCTGACTTTC
CASSGISSGANVLTF
>-|TRBJ2-6|-|TRBV7-2
TGTGCCAGCAGCCAAGATTGGGGGGCCAACGTCCTGACTTTC
CASSQDWGANVLTF
>-|TRBJ1-3|-|TRBV9
TGTGCCAGCAGCGCCCCACTCTCTGGAAACACCATATATTTT
CASSAPLSGNTIYF
>-|TRBJ2-5|-|TRBV30
TGTGCCTGGAGCGGCGGGGGCCCTGCGACCCAGTACTTC
CAWSGGGPATQYF
>-|TRBJ2-1|TRBD2|TRBV12-5
TGTGCTAGTGGCCTGAACCGACTAGCGGGAGGGCATGAGCAGTTCTTC
CASGLNRLAGGHEQFF
>-|TRBJ1-4|-|TRBV4-2
TGTGCCAGCAGCCAAGTGGGAGCGGGGAAACCGATGTCATCAAGTGAGGAAAAACTGTTTTTT
CASSQVGAGKPMSSSEEKLFF
>-|TRBJ2-5|-|TRBV27
TGTGCCAGCAGTTCCTCCTTGGAGACCCAGTACTTC
CASSSSLETQYF
>-|TRBJ1-1|TRBD1|TRBV7-2
TGTGCCAGCAGCTTATCGTCTTTGCGGACAGGGGCGGCGTTGGCTGAAGCTTTCTTT
CASSLSSLRTGAALAEAFF
>-|TRBJ2-1|-|TRBV30
TGTGCCTGGAGTGTACAAAATGAGCAGTTCTTC
CAWSVQNEQFF
>-|TRBJ2-3|-|TRBV7-3
TGTGCCAGCAGCTTGACAGGTGTTAACACAGATACGCAGTATTTT
CASSLTGVNTDTQYF
>-|TRBJ2-1|-|TRBV29-1
TGCAGCTCCCGTCGGAGTATCGGGACTGAGCAGTTCTTC
CSSRRSIGTEQFF
>-|TRBJ2-2|TRBD2|TRBV2
TGTGCCAGCAGTGGTAATCGACTAGCGGGAGGAGTCGGGGAGCTGTTTTTT
CASSGNRLAGGVGELFF
>-|TRBJ2-3|TRBD2|TRBV18
TGTGCCAGCTCACGCGGGACGGGAGGGCTGGATACGCAGTATTTT
CASSRGTGGLDTQYF
>-|TRBJ2-1|-|TRBV7-2
TGTGCCAGCAGCCTGACCGACTGGGCGAATGAGCAGTTCTTC
CASSLTDWANEQFF
>-|TRBJ2-5|-|TRBV18
TGTGCCAGCTCACCACCGTCGCAAGAGACCCAGTACTTC
CASSPPSQETQYF
>-|TRBJ1-5|-|TRBV28
TGTGCCAGCAGTTTATTGTTGGGGCCCAATCAGCCCCAGCATTTT
CASSLLLGPNQPQHF
>-|TRBJ2-1|TRBD1|TRBV29-1
TGCAGCGTTGTGACAGGGGCTCTTGAGCAGTTCTTC
CSVVTGALEQFF
>once|TRBJ2-2|-|TRBV28
TGTGCCAGCAGTTCCCCCGGGAGAACCGGGGAGCTGTTTTTT
CASSSPGRTGELFF
>-|TRBJ2-1|TRBD2|TRBV5-4
TGTGCCAGCAGCTTGTTCTCTAGCGGGAGGGCCGGGGATGAGCAGTTCTTC
CASSLFSSGRAGDEQFF
>-|TRBJ2-1|TRBD2|TRBV6-5
TGTGCCAGCAGTTACTCGAGGTTAGCGGGGTTAAATGAGCAGTTCTTC
CASSYSRLAGLNEQFF
>-|TRBJ2-2|-|TRBV7-6
TGTGCCAGCAGCACACTGGGGAGAGGTGGGGAGCTGTTTTTT
CASSTLGRGGELFF
>-|TRBJ1-3|-|TRBV20-1
TGCAGTGCAGAGGCTGGAAACACCATATATTTT
CSAEAGNTIYF
>-|TRBJ2-3|TRBD1|TRBV5-6
TGTGCCAGCAGCCCCGGACAGGTTACGACAGATACGCAGTATTTT
CASSPGQVTTDTQYF
>-|TRBJ2-3|TRBD2|TRBV7-9
TGTGCCAGCAGCCGGACTAGCGGCACAGATACGCAGTATTTT
CASSRTSGTDTQYF
>once|TRBJ1-2|-|TRBV19
TGTGCCAGTAGTATTGCCGGGCGGTCCCTCCTTGGCTACACCTTC
CASSIAGRSLLGYTF
>-|TRBJ1-1|TRBD1|TRBV10-3
TGTGCCACCCGGACAGGGAACACTGAAGCTTTCTTT
CATRTGNTEAFF
>-|TRBJ1-5|-|TRBV28
TGTGCCAGCAGTTTGATCAGTCCCCTTATACCCCAGCATTTT
CASSLISPLIPQHF
>-|TRBJ2-3|-|TRBV7-3
TGTGCCAGCAGCAACCCCGGGACAGATACGCAGTATTTT
CASSNPGTDTQYF
>once|TRBJ2-3|TRBD2|TRBV18
TGTGCCAGCTCACCAGGGACTAAGAGCACAGATACGCAGTATTTT
CASSPGTKSTDTQYF
>-|TRBJ2-3|-|TRBV11-2
TGTGCCAGCAGCGAAGTTGATACGCAGTATTTT
CASSEVDTQYF
>-|TRBJ1-3|-|TRBV27
TGTGCCAGCAGTTTGGGAGGGTACGGAAACACCATATATTTT
CASSLGGYGNTIYF
>-|TRBJ1-4|TRBD1|TRBV9
TGTGCCAGCAGCCCGGCCGGGACAGGGACAGCCGGAAAACTGTTTTTT
CASSPAGTGTAGKLFF
>once|TRBJ2-7|-|TRBV18
TGTGCCAGCTCCCCGGGGTCCCACGAGCAGTACTTC
CASSPGSHEQYF
>-|TRBJ2-5|TRBD2|TRBV29-1
TGCAGCGTTGAAGGGGCTGGGTCTAGCGGGAGTTATGGAGAGACCCAGTACTTC
CSVEGAGSSGSYGETQYF
>-|TRBJ2-3|-|TRBV2
TGTGCCGGACACACGGTTCGACGGGCGAACACAGATACGCAGTATTTT
CAGHTVRRANTDTQYF
>-|TRBJ1-2|TRBD1|TRBV19
TGTGCCAGTAGTAGGGGACAGGGGATCGGGGGCTACACCTTC
CASSRGQGIGGYTF
>-|TRBJ1-4|-|TRBV6-5
TGTGCCAGCAGCCGATCGCGCTCTAATGAAAAACTGTTTTTT
CASSRSRSNEKLFF
>-|TRBJ2-2|-|TRBV30
TGTGCCTGGAGTGTAAGCGACACCGGGGAGCTGTTTTTT
CAWSVSDTGELFF
>-|TRBJ2-3|TRBD2|TRBV5-1
TGCGCCAGCAGCTTGGCCGTTAGCGGGAGCACAGATACGCAGTATTTT
CASSLAVSGSTDTQYF